This TCR beta chain was sequenced during a study of Ad26.COV2.S vaccination and SARS-CoV-2 variants. CDR1 is SGHNT and CDR2 is YYREEE in the germline V gene (reference sequence). The CDR3 totals 14 residues. Trimming cost V 0 bases and J 3 bases, with 9 bases left between them. As concerns this clone: Its antigen is undetermined.

Whole-study findings and limits: Substantial breadth in spike-specific CD8+ and CD4+ T cell responses was reportedly seen after vaccination.

The repertoire was sequenced with immunoSEQ multiplex PCR; TCRdb's copy has only in-frame clones and lacks some. The sample includes over 100,000 clones, about three quarters of them seen just once. The chain has TRBV5-4 and TRBJ1-2; no firm D call. The material was peripheral blood, obtained after recovery from COVID-19. This receptor was taken from a human donor who had recovered from COVID-19. CDR3 bases: TGTGCCAGCAGCTTGGGTTCAACGGACTATGGCTACACCTTC. This gives the protein CASSLGSTDYGYTF.